The present entry profiles one T cell receptor beta chain with its context. In germline, CDR1 is MNHEY, CDR2 SVGAGI. This CDR3 spans 15 amino acids. Trimming at V came to 6 bases and at J to 0 bases, leaving 6 bases not matched to a gene. TCRdb keeps only in-frame clones here, not all; method: immunoSEQ multiplex PCR. The profile shows 200,000 to 250,000 clones, about four fifths of them singletons. This entry belongs to a study of blood T cell repertoires in COVID-19. This rearrangement joins TRBV6-5 to TRBJ1-2; 8 bases are shared with TRBD1. Sequencing was carried out using peripheral blood. This clonotype was sampled from a woman in her late teens or twenties with acute or convalescent COVID-19. CDR3 region: CASRRQGTTNYGYTF. As DNA, the CDR3 is TGTGCCAGCAGGAGACAGGGGACAACTAACTATGGCTACACCTTC.